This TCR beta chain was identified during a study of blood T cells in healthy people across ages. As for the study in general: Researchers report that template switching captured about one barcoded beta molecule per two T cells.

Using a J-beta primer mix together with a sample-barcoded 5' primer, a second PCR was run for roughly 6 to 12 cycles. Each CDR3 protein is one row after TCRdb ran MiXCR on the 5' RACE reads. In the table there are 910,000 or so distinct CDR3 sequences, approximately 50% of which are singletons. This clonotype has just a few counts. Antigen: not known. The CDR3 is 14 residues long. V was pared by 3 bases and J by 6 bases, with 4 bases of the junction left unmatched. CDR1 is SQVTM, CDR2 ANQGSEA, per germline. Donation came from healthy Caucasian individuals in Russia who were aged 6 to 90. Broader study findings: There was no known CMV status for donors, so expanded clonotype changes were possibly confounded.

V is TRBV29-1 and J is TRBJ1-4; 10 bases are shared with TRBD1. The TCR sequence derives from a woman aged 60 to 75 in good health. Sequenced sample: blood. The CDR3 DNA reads TGCAGCGTTGATTCGGACAGGGGGGATGAAAAACTGTTTTTT. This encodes CSVDSDRGDEKLFF.